These 22 T cell receptor beta chains were all obtained from the same sample, sequenced in a study of blood T cell repertoires in COVID-19. Here immunoSEQ multiplex PCR was the method, and the copy in TCRdb shows in-frame clones only, minus some. This sample yields around 330,000 clones, of which approximately 88% are seen a single time; roughly 5.3% belongs to the top ten. Sequenced material: PBMCs or T cells enriched from blood (not recorded which). These receptor sequences come from a man in his fifties or sixties who had recovered from COVID-19.

This sequence joins TRBV7-3 and TRBJ2-3; tentatively, D is TRBD2 (5 bases). This CDR3 has 14 amino acids. Trimming shortened V by 5 bases and J by 8 bases, and 17 bases separated the two germline ends. CDR1 and CDR2 (germline): SGHTA, FQGTGA. The CDR3 nucleotides are TGTGCCAGCAGCCTCCTCGGGGAGTATGGTACGCAGTATTTT. This gives the protein CASSLLGEYGTQYF.

This clone has only a few counts. The chain carries TRBV7-9 and TRBJ1-1; D uncertain. Trimming cost V 0 bases and J 0 bases, with 11 bases left between them. The CDR3 is 16 residues long. In germline, CDR1 is SEHNR, CDR2 FQNEAQ (reference sequence). In nucleotides, the CDR3 is TGTGCCAGCAGCTTAGCACCGGGAGCGATGAACACTGAAGCTTTCTTT. The encoded protein is CASSLAPGAMNTEAFF.

The rearrangement links TRBV6-5 to TRBJ1-1; no firm D call. The germline CDR1 and CDR2 sequences are MNHEY and SVGAGI. The length of the CDR3 is 15 residues. Between the trimmed V and J ends, which lost 6 bases and 3 bases, there was a span of 17 bases. The CDR3 is CASRPRPPKDTEAFF. Here the CDR3 DNA reads TGTGCCAGCAGGCCCAGGCCCCCGAAGGACACTGAAGCTTTCTTT.

This rearrangement joins TRBV7-9 to TRBJ2-4, with 9 bases aligning to TRBD1. The germline V gene has CDR1 SEHNR and CDR2 FQNEAQ (reference sequence). The CDR3 totals 16 residues. The V gene end was trimmed by 6 bases and the J gene end by 6 bases; junction bases not matched to a gene: 12. CDR3 in amino acids: CASRPGQGFEGNIQYF. The CDR3, as DNA: TGTGCCAGCAGACCCGGACAGGGGTTCGAAGGAAACATTCAGTACTTC. The full variable domain, its missing parts supplied by reference TRBV7-9 and TRBJ2-4, is DTGVSQNPRHKITKRGQNVTFRCDPISEHNRLYWYRQTLGQGPEFLTYFQNEAQLEKSRLLSDRFSAERPKGSFSTLEIQRTEQGDSAMYLCASRPGQGFEGNIQYFGAGTRLSVL.

The genes are TRBV7-6 and TRBJ2-7; 8 bases align to TRBD1. Germline values: CDR1 SGHVS, CDR2 FNYEAQ. The CDR3 loop spans 17 amino acids. With V trimmed by 1 base and J by 6 bases, 14 bases remained unmatched. The CDR3 DNA reads as TGTGCCAGCAGCTTAGATTCCCGGACAGGGCCCCGTTTCGAGCAGTACTTC. Encoded protein: CASSLDSRTGPRFEQYF.

The chain has TRBV6-4 and TRBJ2-1; 9 nucleotides align to TRBD1. Germline V gives CDR1 MRHNA, CDR2 SNTAGT. There are 14 residues in the CDR3. The V and J ends lost 7 bases and 7 bases, in that order; junction bases with no gene match: 8. CDR3 sequence: CASIRGQGDNEQFF. CDR3 nucleotides: TGTGCCAGCATTAGGGGACAGGGAGATAATGAGCAGTTCTTC.

The chain joins TRBV5-1 to TRBJ2-7, with 14 bases identical to TRBD2. Trimming cost V 5 bases and J 2 bases; bases outside gene matches: 9. The CDR3 sequence is 17 residues long. CDR1 and CDR2 from the germline V gene are SGHRS and YFSETQ. The CDR3 DNA follows: TGCGCCAGCAGTACCGGGACTAGCGGGAGTATGACCTACGAGCAGTACTTC. Its protein is CASSTGTSGSMTYEQYF.

This rearrangement joins TRBV11-3 to TRBJ1-1; no firm D call. The V and J ends lost 5 bases and 5 bases respectively, with 12 bases between them. Per the germline V gene, CDR1 is SGHNT and CDR2 is YENEEA. CDR3 length equals 13 residues. Here the CDR3 reads CASSQYEETEAFF. The CDR3 region has the DNA TGTGCCAGCAGCCAATACGAGGAAACTGAAGCTTTCTTT.

Here the CDR3 reads CASSPYSSTDTQYF. As DNA, the CDR3 is TGTGCCAGCAGCCCGTATAGTAGCACAGATACGCAGTATTTT. The chain recombines TRBV7-2 with TRBJ2-3; D is unresolved. V lost 5 bases and J 0 bases, leaving 9 bases between the germline ends. The CDR3 length is 14 residues. The germline V gene encodes CDR1 SGHTA and CDR2 FQGNSA.

This chain uses TRBV28 with TRBJ1-4; 7 nucleotides agree with TRBD1. J was trimmed by 4 bases and V by 1 base; bases with no gene match: 6. This CDR3 spans 16 amino acids. Germline CDR1 reads MDHEN; CDR2 reads SYDVKM. CDR3 DNA sequence: TGTGCCAGCAGTTTATCGGGACAGACCTATAATGAAAAACTGTTTTTT. It encodes CASSLSGQTYNEKLFF.

Only one count was recorded for this clone. The chain has TRBV19 and TRBJ1-5; a weak D match, TRBD1 (6 bases). CDR3 length equals 15 residues. The V end lost 6 bases, the J end lost 1 base, and 13 bases lay between the germline ends. Looked up from germline, CDR1 is LNHDA and CDR2 is SQIVND (reference sequence). CDR3 protein: CASRGHLGSNQPQHF. The CDR3 nucleotides read TGTGCCAGTAGGGGACACCTAGGGAGCAATCAGCCCCAGCATTTT.

The J gene is TRBJ1-1, the V gene TRBV6-1; 7 bases align to TRBD1. CDR1 is MNHNS, CDR2 SASEGT, per germline. V was clipped by 2 bases and J by 3 bases; unmatched bases: 3. This CDR3 comprises 14 residues. The chain's CDR3 is CASSEYQGDTEAFF. The CDR3 DNA sequence: TGTGCCAGCAGTGAATATCAGGGGGACACTGAAGCTTTCTTT.

This chain connects TRBV18 to TRBJ2-1; the match to TRBD2 covers 7 bases. The CDR3 totals 15 residues. Per the germline V gene, CDR1 is KGHSH and CDR2 is LQKENI. J gave up 3 bases and V 4 bases, and 6 bases lay outside the gene matches. CDR3 nucleotide sequence: TGTGCCAGCTCACGGGAGGGGCAGGTCTACAATGAGCAGTTCTTC. This encodes CASSREGQVYNEQFF.

The genes are TRBV27 and TRBJ1-1; no clear D. The CDR3 is 16 amino acids. V was clipped by 0 bases and J by 2 bases, with 13 bases between them. Germline V gives CDR1 MNHEY, CDR2 SMNVEV (reference sequence). The DNA for the CDR3 is TGTGCCAGCAGTTTATCTATAACTGGCGGTAACACTGAAGCTTTCTTT. This translates into CASSLSITGGNTEAFF.

The chain links TRBV20-1 to TRBJ2-4; D ambiguous. Germline V gene data show CDR1 as DFQATT and CDR2 as SNEGSKA (reference sequence). The V end lost 3 bases, the J end lost 0 bases, and 12 bases lay between the germline ends. This CDR3 has 15 amino acids. The CDR3 is CSASLRDGAKNIQYF. CDR3 nucleotides: TGCAGTGCTAGTTTGCGAGATGGAGCCAAAAACATTCAGTACTTC.

This chain links TRBV5-1 with TRBJ2-7, with 11 nucleotides matching TRBD1. The J segment lost 3 bases and the V segment lost 4 bases, leaving 6 bases of the junction unmatched. The CDR3 is 15 amino acids. Germline assignment: CDR1 SGHRS and CDR2 YFSETQ. CDR3 in amino acids: CASSPGQGGIYEQYF. In nucleotides, the CDR3 is TGCGCCAGCAGCCCGGGACAGGGGGGGATCTACGAGCAGTACTTC.

This clone has more than one count but fewer than ten. The chain carries TRBV2 and TRBJ1-1, with D uncertain. CDR1 and CDR2 (germline): SNHLY, FYNNEI. V was clipped by 4 bases and J by 6 bases, with 3 bases between them. This CDR3 is 10 amino acids long. CDR3 DNA sequence: TGTGCCAGCAGTGCTGCTGAAGCTTTCTTT. Its protein is CASSAAEAFF.

This clone was recorded only once. The V and J genes are TRBV3-1 (or the pseudogene TRBV3-2) and TRBJ2-1; 11 bases fit TRBD1. Germline values: CDR1 LGHDT, CDR2 YNNKEL (reference sequence). V lost 6 bases and J lost 4; bases outside the gene matches: 5. The length of the CDR3 is 15 residues. CDR3 amino acids: CASRPRDRGYNEQFF. CDR3 DNA: TGTGCCAGCAGGCCCCGGGACAGGGGGTACAATGAGCAGTTCTTC.

This clone is a singleton in its sample. This rearrangement joins TRBV28 to TRBJ1-2, with a possible D match to TRBD1 (6 bases). The CDR3 is 13 residues long. CDR1 and CDR2 (germline): MDHEN, SYDVKM. Trimming pared 3 bases from V and 5 bases from J, leaving 10 bases between. In DNA, the CDR3 is TGTGCCAGCAGTTTGGTGGGACAATATGGCTACACCTTC. Translation: CASSLVGQYGYTF.

Worth noting for this clone: Other DNA sequences of this sample code for an identical CDR3. The chain carries TRBV7-6 and TRBJ2-7, with D perhaps matching TRBD2 (6 bases). Germline V lookup: CDR1 SGHVS, CDR2 FNYEAQ. The V end lost 0 bases, the J end lost 4 bases, and 7 bases lay between the germline ends. The length of the CDR3 is 13 residues. DNA for the CDR3: TGTGCCAGCAGCTTAGCTGCGGGATACGAGCAGTACTTC. Residues: CASSLAAGYEQYF.

V and J are TRBV10-1 and TRBJ2-1; TRBD1 matches 11 bases. V shed 7 bases, J shed 0 bases, and the junction held 11 bases outside the gene matches. The length of the CDR3 is 18 residues. The germline V gene has CDR1 WNHNN and CDR2 SYGVQD (reference sequence). The CDR3 loop reads CASIFPGQGVVSYNEQFF. CDR3 in DNA: TGCGCCAGCATTTTCCCGGGACAGGGGGTTGTCTCCTACAATGAGCAGTTCTTC.

J is TRBJ1-5 and V is TRBV3-1 (or the pseudogene TRBV3-2); TRBD1 agrees at 10 bases. After removal of 0 bases from V and 5 bases from J, the junction contained 16 bases not matched to a gene. In germline, CDR1 is LGHDT, CDR2 YNNKEL (reference sequence). The CDR3 loop spans 20 amino acids. CDR3 amino acids: CASSQERGGTGALMDQPQHF. The CDR3, as DNA: TGTGCCAGCAGCCAAGAAAGAGGGGGGACAGGGGCGCTTATGGATCAGCCCCAGCATTTT.